The rows below give T cell receptor beta chains drawn from one sample of a study of blood T cell repertoires in COVID-19. This table comes from immunoSEQ multiplex PCR, and its TCRdb copy is limited to in-frame clones, with some not included. The sample has 360,000 or so clones, 90% seen once. The sample comprised peripheral blood. These TCRs come from a man younger than 30 with active or convalescent COVID-19. The CDR3 runs from the conserved cysteine through the conserved F or W. The D gene is left open where the match is weak. Not every row has a clone size; where given, it reads once, few, many or a size class.

CDR3: CASSASDRGTGNTIYF
DNA: TGTGCCAGCAGCGCGTCAGACAGGGGGACTGGAAACACCATATATTTT
J: TRBJ1-3
size: NA
D: TRBD1
V: TRBV9

CDR3: CASTRGGRATHEQFF
DNA: TGTGCCAGCACCCGGGGCGGGAGGGCCACCCATGAGCAGTTCTTC
J: TRBJ2-1
size: NA
D: TRBD2
V: TRBV6-5

CDR3: CASSFGQGRDYGYTF
DNA: TGTGCCAGCAGCTTCGGACAGGGCCGCGACTATGGCTACACCTTC
J: TRBJ1-2
size: NA
D: TRBD1
V: TRBV7-9

CDR3: CASSPRQGRGFTPIPDEAFF
DNA: TGTGCCAGTAGCCCTAGACAGGGAAGGGGATTCACGCCCATACCCGATGAAGCTTTCTTT
J: TRBJ1-1
size: NA
D: TRBD1
V: TRBV19

CDR3: CASSWASGGTDTQYF
DNA: TGTGCCAGCAGCTGGGCTAGCGGGGGTACAGATACGCAGTATTTT
J: TRBJ2-3
size: NA
D: TRBD2
V: TRBV5-4

CDR3: CASSSRDTSYGYTF
DNA: TGTGCCAGCAGCAGCCGGGACACTTCCTATGGCTACACCTTC
J: TRBJ1-2
size: few
D: NA
V: TRBV9

CDR3: CASSQDFPSGRHEQYF
DNA: TGCGCCAGCAGCCAAGATTTTCCTAGCGGGAGACACGAGCAGTACTTC
J: TRBJ2-7
size: NA
D: TRBD2
V: TRBV4-1

CDR3: CSVEVWTENSGNTIYF
DNA: TGCAGCGTTGAAGTCTGGACAGAGAACTCTGGAAACACCATATATTTT
J: TRBJ1-3
size: NA
D: NA
V: TRBV29-1

CDR3: CASNGGGYNEQFF
DNA: TGTGCCAGCAACGGGGGAGGCTACAATGAGCAGTTCTTC
J: TRBJ2-1
size: NA
D: NA
V: TRBV12-3/TRBV12-4

CDR3: CASSLNVRGETQYF
DNA: TGTGCCAGCAGTTTAAACGTCCGGGGAGAGACCCAGTACTTC
J: TRBJ2-5
size: NA
D: NA
V: TRBV6-6

CDR3: CASSQVGSGGALGGEQFF
DNA: TGTGCCAGCAGCCAAGTAGGTAGCGGGGGGGCCTTAGGCGGTGAGCAGTTCTTC
J: TRBJ2-1
size: NA
D: TRBD2
V: TRBV14

CDR3: CASSLSDTEAFF
DNA: TGTGCCAGCAGTTTATCGGACACTGAAGCTTTCTTT
J: TRBJ1-1
size: NA
D: NA
V: TRBV28

CDR3: CASSVAAGGEDQPQHF
DNA: TGTGCCAGCAGCGTAGCGGCGGGGGGCGAGGATCAGCCCCAGCATTTT
J: TRBJ1-5
size: NA
D: NA
V: TRBV9

CDR3: CASSHQGSPQHF
DNA: TGTGCCAGCAGCCACCAGGGGTCTCCCCAGCATTTT
J: TRBJ1-5
size: NA
D: NA
V: TRBV3-1/TRBV3-2

CDR3: CASSPRQVNPASSYNEQFF
DNA: TGTGCCAGCAGTCCACGACAGGTGAATCCCGCTAGCAGTTACAATGAGCAGTTCTTC
J: TRBJ2-1
size: NA
D: NA
V: TRBV27

CDR3: CASSPRQDRNTEAFF
DNA: TGTGCCAGCTCACCACGTCAGGACAGGAACACTGAAGCTTTCTTT
J: TRBJ1-1
size: NA
D: NA
V: TRBV18